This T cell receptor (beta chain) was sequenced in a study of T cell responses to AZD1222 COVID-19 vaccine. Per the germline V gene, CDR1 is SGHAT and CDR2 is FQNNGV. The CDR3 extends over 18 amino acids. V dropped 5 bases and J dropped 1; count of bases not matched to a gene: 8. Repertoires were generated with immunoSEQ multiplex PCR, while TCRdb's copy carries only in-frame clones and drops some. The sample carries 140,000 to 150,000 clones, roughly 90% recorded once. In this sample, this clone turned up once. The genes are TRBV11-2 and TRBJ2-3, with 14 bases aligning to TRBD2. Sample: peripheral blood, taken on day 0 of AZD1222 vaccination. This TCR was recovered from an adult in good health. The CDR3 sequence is CASSARTSGGMGTDTQYF. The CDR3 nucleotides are TGTGCCAGCAGCGCGCGGACTAGCGGGGGGATGGGCACAGATACGCAGTATTTT.